This TCR beta chain was retrieved from a study of blood T cell repertoires in COVID-19. Study summary: Researchers got acute and convalescent COVID-19 samples from the United States, Italy and Spain. PBMCs, B-cell-depleted T cells, or T cells were the source of the cDNA or gDNA that made up the material.

In the original workflow: Nucleated cell number was recorded as an estimate derived from reference gene primer amplification. The table came from immunoSEQ multiplex PCR; TCRdb's copy has only in-frame clones and leaves some out. The V and J calls and the clone size are those of that table, but D and trimming were determined from the DNA. The sample has 200,000 to 300,000 clones, about 80% seen once. This CDR3 spans 16 amino acids. Trimming removed 4 bases at V and 0 bases at J, with 16 bases between. Per the germline V gene, CDR1 is GTSNPN and CDR2 is SVGIG (reference sequence). The sequenced sample was peripheral blood. The clonotype comes from a woman of 80 years or more with acute or convalescent COVID-19. J is TRBJ1-3 and V is TRBV30; D remains ambiguous. CDR3 residues: CAWTLHPRDSGNTIYF. In DNA form, the CDR3 reads TGTGCCTGGACTCTTCACCCCCGGGACTCTGGAAACACCATATATTTT.